The 5 T cell receptor beta chains reported below all come from one sample, sequenced in a study of blood T cell repertoires in COVID-19. The protocol was immunoSEQ multiplex PCR, while the TCRdb copy is restricted to in-frame clones and leaves out a portion. The sample records a few hundred thousand clones, around 85% being singletons. The source material was PBMCs or T cells enriched from blood (not recorded which). These receptors were collected from a woman aged 25 to 45 who had recovered from COVID-19.

The chain uses TRBV6-5 and TRBJ1-3, with D hard to call. The V end lost 7 bases, the J end lost 0 bases, and 13 bases lay between the germline ends. This CDR3 spans 15 amino acids. CDR1 and CDR2 from the germline V gene are MNHEY and SVGAGI. CDR3 bases: TGTGCCAGCACCCCGGGAGGGTTCTCTGGAAACACCATATATTTT. It codes for CASTPGGFSGNTIYF.

The genes are TRBV6-5 and TRBJ1-1; the D is unclear. The CDR3 extends over 14 amino acids. Germline assignment: CDR1 MNHEY and CDR2 SVGAGI. Deletions cut 5 bases from V and 0 bases from J, with 10 bases between. CDR3 DNA: TGTGCCAGCAGTCCAAACCTAGTGAACACTGAAGCTTTCTTT. As protein: CASSPNLVNTEAFF.

This clone was observed a handful of times. This chain joins TRBV3-1 (or the pseudogene TRBV3-2) and TRBJ2-7; weak D call: TRBD2 (6 bases). The germline V and J ends were trimmed by 3 bases and 5 bases, with 11 bases remaining between them. Germline V gives CDR1 LGHDT, CDR2 YNNKEL (reference sequence). The CDR3 contains 13 residues. This CDR3 is CASSQLASDEQYF. CDR3 sequence (DNA): TGTGCCAGCAGCCAGCTAGCGAGCGACGAGCAGTACTTC.

V gene TRBV7-2 combines with J gene TRBJ2-3, with 8 bases aligning to TRBD1. CDR3 length equals 14 residues. Germline V lookup: CDR1 SGHTA, CDR2 FQGNSA. With 0 bases clipped from V and 4 bases from J, the junction kept 0 bases outside the gene matches. The CDR3 protein is CASSLATGADTQYF. DNA of the CDR3: TGTGCCAGCAGCTTAGCGACAGGGGCAGATACGCAGTATTTT.

V gene TRBV24-1 combines with J gene TRBJ1-5, with D possibly being TRBD1 (5 bases). This CDR3 has 16 residues. V lost 6 bases and J lost 6, with 20 bases in between. Germline assignment: CDR1 KGHDR and CDR2 SFDVKD. The DNA for the CDR3 is TGTGCCACCAGTTCCTTAGACAGTGCCGTGGGTCAGCCCCAGCATTTT. It specifies CATSSLDSAVGQPQHF.